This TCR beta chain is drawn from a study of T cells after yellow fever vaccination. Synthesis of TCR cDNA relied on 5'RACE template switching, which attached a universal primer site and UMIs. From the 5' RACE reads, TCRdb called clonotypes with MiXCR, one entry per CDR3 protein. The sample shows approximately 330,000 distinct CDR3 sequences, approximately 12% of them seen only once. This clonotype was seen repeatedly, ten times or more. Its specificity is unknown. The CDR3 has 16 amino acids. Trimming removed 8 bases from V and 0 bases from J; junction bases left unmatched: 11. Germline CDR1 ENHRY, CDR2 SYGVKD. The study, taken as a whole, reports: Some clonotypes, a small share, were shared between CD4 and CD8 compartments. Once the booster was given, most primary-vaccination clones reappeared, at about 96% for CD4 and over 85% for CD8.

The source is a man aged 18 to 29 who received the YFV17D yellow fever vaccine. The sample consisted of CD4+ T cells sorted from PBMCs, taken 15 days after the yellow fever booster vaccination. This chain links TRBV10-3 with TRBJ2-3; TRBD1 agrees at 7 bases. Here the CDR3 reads CAIGRTTGASTDTQYF. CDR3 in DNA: TGTGCCATCGGACGTACCACAGGGGCCAGCACAGATACGCAGTATTTT.